This T cell receptor (beta chain) was profiled in a study of cytomegalovirus exposure and HLA in healthy donors (dated 2017 in TCRdb). Some background on the complete study: An earlier analysis of approximately 550 of the donors reported more than 250 Gb of sequence data and roughly 100 million unique TCR beta sequences from 150 million to 200 million T cells. HLA typing covered class I and class II loci at four-digit resolution. A later analysis re-analyzed previously published TCR beta repertoires from 660 or so donors and added high-resolution HLA genotyping to study TCR occurrence patterns. Typing coverage differed by locus: A, B, C, DRB1 and DQB1 were typed in about 620-630 donors, DQA1 in about 560, DPA1 in approximately 600, and DPB1 in 400 to 490. The study was designed to test whether signatures of past pathogen exposure could be identified by cataloging public T cell receptors. The study used immunosequencing to profile the T cell repertoires of some 600 subjects and linked those repertoires to cytomegalovirus serostatus. In a later genetic analysis, genome-wide SNP genotypes for about 65% of the roughly 670 donors were used, and that subset was treated as a discovery cohort. Alongside the repertoire data, information on donor age, sex, ethnicity and CMV serostatus was compiled. All discovery cohort repertoires had been generated on a single sequencing platform. The study combined high-throughput TCR immunosequencing, statistical association of individual TCRs with disease status, and machine learning to predict cytomegalovirus infection status. Roughly 300 gigabases of sequencing data and around 80 million unique TCR sequences made up an early release that covered about 640 HLA-typed donors. The later analysis used no new phenotypic data to find candidate immune exposures, relying instead on TCR beta sequences and their occurrence across donors. A few DR-DQ haplotypes were treated as single units for association and clustering because of strong linkage in the cohort. Among about 360 genotyped donors of the cohort, an average of roughly 240,000 unique TCR beta nucleotide sequences were sequenced per donor, roughly 18% of them non-productive. An earlier analysis of approximately 580 of the donors used high-throughput TCR beta sequencing to judge whether each TCR beta V gene segment behaved as functional or pseudogenic. In addition to the first cohort of around 670 subjects, a separate validation cohort of 120 different subjects was used. Of the roughly 400 genotyped donors, 65% to 90% were placed in the genetic ancestry cluster associated with self-reported Caucasian donors. Paper-wide results and their limitations: According to a later analysis, parvovirus B19, influenza, CMV and Epstein-Barr virus appeared linked to several top co-occurrence clusters. The earlier analysis of approximately 590 of the donors excluded roughly 17 rarely observed V segments, including chromosome 9 orphons, because counts were too low. Presence/absence analyses assumed roughly uniform sequencing depth across donors, an assumption that may not hold. A later analysis found that most CMV-associated TCR beta chains appeared HLA-restricted, with HLA associations seemingly driven largely by CMV exposure. In an earlier analysis of roughly 560 of the donors, most TCR beta V segments were observed in productive rearrangements about 87% or about 30% of the time, broadly matching IMGT annotations. Linkage disequilibrium might explain the correlated functional status among segregating V segments, but an unknown experimental factor could not be excluded. For the cohort, immune exposure information was limited to CMV serostatus. Some IMGT-functional V segments, including TRBV6-2 and TRBV6-3, could not be distinguished by the 87-base-pair reads and were therefore excluded. In both the original and validation cohorts, the classifier was reported to diagnose cytomegalovirus status with high specificity and sensitivity. It was suggested by the authors that the approach could potentially be generalized to other disease states and immunological phenotypes. Three of the identified cytomegalovirus-associated TCR beta chains were confirmed in vitro to be specific for cytomegalovirus antigens. A further reported finding was that TCR beta sequences accurately predicted the HLA-A and HLA-B alleles for most subjects in the first cohort. In the study, around 150 TCR beta chains were listed as associated with cytomegalovirus. Specific HLA alleles were associated with around 18,000 TCR beta sequences at a false discovery rate of 0.05 in a later analysis. In a later genetic analysis, fewer N-insertions in productive TCRs were reported among donors in an Asian-associated ancestry cluster than the approximately 710-donor mean. A later analysis found that HLA-associated TCR beta chains were more clonally expanded and had lower generation probabilities than equally common non-associated chains. Assigning TCR associations to individual alleles was difficult when HLA alleles, especially DR and DQ, strongly co-occurred. A cluster of highly shared sequence variants was judged likely to represent a technical artifact of the sequencing pipeline. In a later analysis, the rate of TCR association differed among HLA loci, with DRB1 alleles having the most associated TCRs and HLA-C alleles having the fewest. Most TCR sequences were observed very rarely across donors, whereas some public TCRs were present in many individuals. In a later genetic analysis, a missense DCLRE1C variant was associated with V-gene and J-gene trimming of TCR beta chains, and the association was replicated in an independent cohort. Because HLA typing was unavailable for some donors at each locus, only the typed subset was used in association tests. This cohort had only TCR beta chains sequenced, and the lack of alpha or paired-chain data limited which features could be detected.

Library creation used the immunoSEQ multiplex PCR assay. For the multiplex PCR, a mixture combining 60 forward primers for TCR Vbeta segments and 13 reverse primers for TCR Jbeta segments was used. The CDR3 region of rearranged TCR beta genes was amplified from genomic DNA by a multiplex PCR assay. The Illumina HiSeq System was used to sequence the amplified TCR beta libraries as 87-base-pair reads. As for how the authors treated the data: In a later analysis, about 80 million unique TCR beta chains were counted across the approximately 670 repertoires, and roughly 11 million of these chains were shared by at least two donors. Raw reads were error-corrected and collapsed into unique sequences with a nearest-neighbor algorithm that merged closely related sequences to remove PCR and sequencing errors. CDR3 sequences were aligned to IMGT reference sequences to assign V, D and J gene segments. Each retained sequence needed at least a six-nucleotide match to both a V gene segment and a J gene segment. A rearrangement was called productive if the CDR3 had no stop codons and remained in frame with V and J, and every other rearrangement was called non-productive. Following IMGT convention, CDR3 was defined as the stretch from the second conserved V-encoded cysteine to the conserved J-encoded phenylalanine. The earlier analysis of about 640 of the donors excluded any sequence lacking an unambiguous match to a single V gene segment. In an earlier analysis of 450 to 750 of the donors, a V segment was called functional when productive rearrangements were above 56.7%, and segregating when the standard deviation between donors exceeded 5%. A statistical classification framework was built for diagnosing cytomegalovirus status from the catalog of TCR beta chain sequences. In a later analysis, TCR nucleotide sequences were compared against IMGT/GENE-DB human TR gene sequences so that V and J genes could be assigned. The TCRdist pipeline was used in a later analysis to assign CDR3 sequences and most-parsimonious VDJ recombination scenarios. In a later analysis, every TCR beta chain was defined by the combination of its CDR3 amino acid sequence and its V-gene family, and reads without a unique V-gene family were dropped. In a later analysis, approximately 640 highly shared, low-generation-probability nucleotide sequences were removed to address suspected cross-contamination and a sequencing artifact. A later analysis calculated a clonal expansion index for each public chain from normalized within-repertoire ranks of inferred template counts. A later analysis computed generation probabilities with a VDJ recombination model fitted to out-of-frame rearrangements, and checked the results against IGoR. In a later analysis, TCR-TCR, TCR-HLA and TCR-CMV co-occurrence was scored with hypergeometric tests, and a repertoire-size bias correction was applied to TCR pairs. To estimate false discovery rates, a later analysis permuted the HLA or CMV assignments 20 times. A later analysis grouped co-occurring TCRs with DBSCAN, adding TCRdist sequence similarity when clustering within HLA-allele-positive subsets. Repertoires with fewer than 30,000 or more than 120,000 public chains, plus five repertoires with anomalous nucleotide sharing, were excluded from co-occurrence clustering. The table was pulled from immuneACCESS by TCRdb, which kept in-frame rearrangements only. Such tables lose some clones; where checked, under half of the loss comes from unresolved V genes, and the rest has no known cause. Clone size and V and J calls were adopted from that table, with D and trimming inferred from the DNA. The sample table records some 65,000 clones; 62% of these occur just once. The ten largest clones add up to around 2.7% of the sample.

The cohort consisted of 600 to 700 healthy bone marrow donors. At the time of sampling, all cohort members were nominally healthy, though unrecorded immune exposures were likely present. The donor tested CMV seronegative, placing the donor among the 350 to 400 seronegative members of the cohort. A peripheral blood sample was collected from each donor, and TCR beta sequencing was performed on peripheral blood mononuclear cells. The Qiagen DNeasy Blood Extraction Kit was used to extract genomic DNA from the blood cell samples. As regards this clone: Its antigen is not yet known. Base qualities are not recorded, but no much larger clone differs from it by a single base.

From cysteine to phenylalanine, the CDR3 is 12 amino acids long. The sequence is cut down to CDR3 DNA, 36 bases in frame from base 1. The germline V and J ends show losses of 5 bases and 8 bases respectively, and no gene match explains 6 bases of the junction. CDR1 and CDR2, looked up from the germline V gene, are MNHEY and SVGAGI. The clonotype originates from a man under 40 in good health and CMV-seronegative. The chain joins TRBV6-5 to TRBJ2-7; a stretch of 7 junction bases matches TRBD1. The sample consisted of PBMCs. CDR3 protein: CASSPQGDKQYF. The DNA sequence is as follows: TGTGCCAGCAGTCCCCAGGGGGACAAGCAGTACTTC.